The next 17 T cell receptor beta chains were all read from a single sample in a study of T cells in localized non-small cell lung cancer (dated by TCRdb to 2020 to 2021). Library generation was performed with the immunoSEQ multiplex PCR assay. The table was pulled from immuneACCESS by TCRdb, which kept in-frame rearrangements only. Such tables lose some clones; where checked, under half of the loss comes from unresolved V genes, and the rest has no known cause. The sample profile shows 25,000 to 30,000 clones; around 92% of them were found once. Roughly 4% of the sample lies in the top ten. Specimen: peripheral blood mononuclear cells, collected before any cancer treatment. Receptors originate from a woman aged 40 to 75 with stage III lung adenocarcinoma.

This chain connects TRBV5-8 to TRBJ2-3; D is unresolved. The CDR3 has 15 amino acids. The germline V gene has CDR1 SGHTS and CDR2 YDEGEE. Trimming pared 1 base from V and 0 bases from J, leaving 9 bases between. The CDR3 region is CASSLMTISTDTQYF. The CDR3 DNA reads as TGTGCCAGCAGCTTGATGACGATCAGCACAGATACGCAGTATTTT. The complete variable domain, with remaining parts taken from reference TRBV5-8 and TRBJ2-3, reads EAGVTQSPTHLIKTRGQQATLRCSPISGHTSVYWYQQALGLGLQFLLWYDEGEERNRGNFPPRFSGRQFPNYSSELNVNALELEDSALYLCASSLMTISTDTQYFGPGTRLTVL.

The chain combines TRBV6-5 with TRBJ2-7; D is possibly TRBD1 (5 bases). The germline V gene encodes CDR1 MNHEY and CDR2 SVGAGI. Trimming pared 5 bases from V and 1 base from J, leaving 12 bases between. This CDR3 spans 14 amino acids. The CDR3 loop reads CASSLGVMSYEQYF. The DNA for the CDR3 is TGTGCCAGCAGTCTAGGGGTCATGTCCTACGAGCAGTACTTC.

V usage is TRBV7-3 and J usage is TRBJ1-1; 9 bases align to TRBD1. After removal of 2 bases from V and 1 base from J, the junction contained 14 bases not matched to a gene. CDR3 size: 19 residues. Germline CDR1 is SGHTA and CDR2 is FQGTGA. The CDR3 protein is CASSLSPFRDRVRNTEAFF. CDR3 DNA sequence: TGTGCCAGCAGCTTATCCCCGTTCCGGGACAGGGTGCGGAACACTGAAGCTTTCTTT.

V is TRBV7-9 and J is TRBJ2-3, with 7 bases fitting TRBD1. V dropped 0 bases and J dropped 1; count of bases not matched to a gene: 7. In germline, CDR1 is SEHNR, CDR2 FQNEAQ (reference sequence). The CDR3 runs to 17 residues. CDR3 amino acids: CASSLAPGGLGTDTQYF. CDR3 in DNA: TGTGCCAGCAGCTTAGCCCCAGGGGGTTTAGGCACAGATACGCAGTATTTT.

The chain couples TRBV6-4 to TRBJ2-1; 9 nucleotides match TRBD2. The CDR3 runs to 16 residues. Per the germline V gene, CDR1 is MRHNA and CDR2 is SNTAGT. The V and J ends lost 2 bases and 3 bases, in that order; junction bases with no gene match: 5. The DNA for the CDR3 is TGTGCCAGCAGTGACACGCGGGAGGGTTTCTACAATGAGCAGTTCTTC. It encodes CASSDTREGFYNEQFF.

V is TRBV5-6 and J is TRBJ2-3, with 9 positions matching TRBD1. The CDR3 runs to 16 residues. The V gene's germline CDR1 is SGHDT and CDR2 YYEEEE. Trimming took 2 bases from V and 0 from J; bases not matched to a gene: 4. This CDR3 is CASSFRGTGSTDTQYF. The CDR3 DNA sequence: TGTGCCAGCAGCTTTCGGGGGACAGGGAGCACAGATACGCAGTATTTT.

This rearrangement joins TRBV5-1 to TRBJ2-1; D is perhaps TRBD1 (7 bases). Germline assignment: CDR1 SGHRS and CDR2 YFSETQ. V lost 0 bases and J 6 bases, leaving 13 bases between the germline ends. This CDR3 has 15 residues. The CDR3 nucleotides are TGCGCCAGCAGCTTGGGACAGGGAGGTTTCAATGAGCAGTTCTTC. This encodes CASSLGQGGFNEQFF.

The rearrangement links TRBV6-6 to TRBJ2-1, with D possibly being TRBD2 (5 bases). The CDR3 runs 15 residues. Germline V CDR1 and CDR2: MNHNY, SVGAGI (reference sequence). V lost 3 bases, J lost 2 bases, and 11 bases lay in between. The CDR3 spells CASSYVGEAYNEQFF. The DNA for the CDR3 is TGTGCCAGCAGTTATGTGGGAGAGGCCTACAATGAGCAGTTCTTC.

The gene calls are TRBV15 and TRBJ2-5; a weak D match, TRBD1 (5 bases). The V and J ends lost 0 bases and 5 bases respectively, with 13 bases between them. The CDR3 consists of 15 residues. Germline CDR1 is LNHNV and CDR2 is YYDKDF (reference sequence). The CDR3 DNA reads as TGTGCCACCAGCAGAGAAACAGGCTTAGGGGAGACCCAGTACTTC. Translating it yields CATSRETGLGETQYF.

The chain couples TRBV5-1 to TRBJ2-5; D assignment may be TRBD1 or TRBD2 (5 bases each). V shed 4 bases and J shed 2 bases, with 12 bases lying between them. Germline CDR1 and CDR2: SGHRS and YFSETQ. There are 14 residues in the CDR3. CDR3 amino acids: CASSPMGRQETQYF. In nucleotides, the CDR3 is TGCGCCAGCAGCCCCATGGGACGGCAAGAGACCCAGTACTTC.

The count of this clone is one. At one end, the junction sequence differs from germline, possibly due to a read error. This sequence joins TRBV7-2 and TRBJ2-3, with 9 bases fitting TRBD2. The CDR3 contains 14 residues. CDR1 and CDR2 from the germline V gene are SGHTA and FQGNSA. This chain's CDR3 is CASSLAGVADTQYF. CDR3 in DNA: TGTGCCAGCAGTTTAGCGGGAGTGGCAGATACGCAGTATTTT.

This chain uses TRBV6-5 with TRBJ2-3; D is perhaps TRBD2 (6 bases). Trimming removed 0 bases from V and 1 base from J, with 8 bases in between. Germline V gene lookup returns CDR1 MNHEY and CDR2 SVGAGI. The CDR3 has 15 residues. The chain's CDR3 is CASSYSERGTDTQYF. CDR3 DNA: TGTGCCAGCAGTTACTCGGAGCGGGGCACAGATACGCAGTATTTT.

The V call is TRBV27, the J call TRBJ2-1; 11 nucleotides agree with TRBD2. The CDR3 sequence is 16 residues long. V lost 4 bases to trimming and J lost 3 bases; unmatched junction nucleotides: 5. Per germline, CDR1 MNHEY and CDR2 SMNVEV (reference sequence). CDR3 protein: CASSSLLAGDYNEQFF. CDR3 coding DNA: TGTGCCAGCAGTTCCCTACTAGCGGGAGACTACAATGAGCAGTTCTTC.

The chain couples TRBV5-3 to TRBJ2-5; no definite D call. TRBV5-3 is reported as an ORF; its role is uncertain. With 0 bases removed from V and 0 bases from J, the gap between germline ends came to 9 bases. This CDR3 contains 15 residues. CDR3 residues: CARSLERVHQETQYF. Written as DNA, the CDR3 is TGTGCCAGAAGCTTGGAAAGAGTCCACCAAGAGACCCAGTACTTC.

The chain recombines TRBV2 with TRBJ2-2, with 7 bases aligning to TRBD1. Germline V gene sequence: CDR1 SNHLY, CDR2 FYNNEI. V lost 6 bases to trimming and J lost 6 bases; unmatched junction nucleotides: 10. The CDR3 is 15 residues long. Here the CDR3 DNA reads TGTGCCAGCAGGGGCTTGACAGGGAAGGCCGGGGAGCTGTTTTTT. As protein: CASRGLTGKAGELFF. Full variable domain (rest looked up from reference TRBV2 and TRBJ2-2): EPEVTQTPSHQVTQMGQEVILRCVPISNHLYFYWYRQILGQKVEFLVSFYNNEISEKSEIFDDQFSVERPDGSNFTLKIRSTKLEDSAMYFCASRGLTGKAGELFFGEGSRLTVL.

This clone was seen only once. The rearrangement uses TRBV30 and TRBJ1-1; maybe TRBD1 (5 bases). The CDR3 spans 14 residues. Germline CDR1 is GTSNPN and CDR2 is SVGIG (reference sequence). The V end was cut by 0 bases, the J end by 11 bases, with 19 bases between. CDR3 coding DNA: TGTGCCTGGAGTGTACTAATGGAAAGGGCAGGGGCTTTCTTT. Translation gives CAWSVLMERAGAFF.

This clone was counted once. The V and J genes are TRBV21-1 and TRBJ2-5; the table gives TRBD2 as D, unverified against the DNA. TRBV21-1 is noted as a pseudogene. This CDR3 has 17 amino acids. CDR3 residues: CASSKRGTSDKQETQYF. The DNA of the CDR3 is TGTGCCAGCAGCAAAAGGGGAACTAGCGACAAGCAAGAGACCCAGTACTTC.